The next 30 T cell receptor beta chains were all read from a single sample in a study of cytomegalovirus exposure and HLA in healthy donors (dated by TCRdb to 2016 to 2017). Preparation of the library involved the immunoSEQ multiplex PCR assay. For the multiplex PCR, a mixture combining 60 forward primers for TCR Vbeta segments and 13 reverse primers for TCR Jbeta segments was used. TCRdb stores this immuneACCESS table with in-frame sequences only. Part of the clones is absent; in the studies checked, under half of the shortfall reflects unresolved V genes, and no reason is known for the rest. The sample contains about 130,000 clones, 77% of them found a single time. The top ten constitute 4.2% of the sample. Specimen: PBMCs. The receptor set was obtained from a male donor in good health and CMV-seropositive.

A note on this clone: A read error may produce the germline difference seen at one junction end. Distinct nucleotide sequences in the sample also encode this CDR3. The chain couples TRBV5-1 to TRBJ2-1, with 7 bases aligning to TRBD1. Germline V gene sequence: CDR1 SGHRS, CDR2 YFSETQ. CDR3 size: 13 residues. This chain's CDR3 is CASSLQGDNEQFF. The CDR3, as DNA: TGCGCCAGCAGCTTGCAGGGGGACAACGAGCAGTTCTTC.

The chain's CDR3 is CASSLGQLRSSYEQYF. The CDR3 DNA sequence: TGTGCCAGCAGCTTGGGACAGTTAAGGAGCTCCTACGAGCAGTACTTC. J is TRBJ2-7 and V is TRBV5-6; maybe TRBD1 (5 bases). V lost 0 bases, J lost 0 bases, and 13 bases lay in between. This CDR3 spans 16 amino acids. Germline lookup yields CDR1 SGHDT and CDR2 YYEEEE.

The rearrangement links TRBV6-1 to TRBJ1-1; unclear D gene. Trimming stripped 6 bases from V and 11 bases from J, with 13 bases between. Per germline, CDR1 MNHNS and CDR2 SASEGT. The CDR3 is 11 amino acids. CDR3 region: CASSSDGGAFF. CDR3 nucleotide sequence: TGTGCCAGCAGCTCGGACGGAGGGGCTTTCTTT.

This clone was seen a few times. The chain couples TRBV28 to TRBJ1-4; 11 bases map to TRBD1. This CDR3 contains 18 residues. CDR1 is MDHEN and CDR2 is SYDVKM in the germline V gene. After removal of 2 bases from V and 6 bases from J, the junction contained 11 bases not matched to a gene. This CDR3 reads CASSLRWTGGWVDEKLFF. CDR3 bases: TGTGCCAGCAGTTTACGATGGACAGGGGGCTGGGTTGATGAAAAACTGTTTTTT.

This sequence joins TRBV5-4 and TRBJ2-4, with D possibly TRBD2 on 7 matching bases. Per germline, CDR1 SGHNT and CDR2 YYREEE (reference sequence). With 2 bases removed from V and 7 bases from J, the gap between germline ends came to 13 bases. The CDR3 is 14 residues long. The CDR3 sequence is CASSFGGAPNIQYF. The DNA of the CDR3 is TGTGCCAGCAGCTTTGGGGGGGCGCCGAACATTCAGTACTTC.

The CDR3: CASSPVSPSSYNEQFF. For the CDR3, the DNA is TGTGCCAGCTCACCCGTAAGTCCGAGCTCCTACAATGAGCAGTTCTTC. The rearrangement uses TRBV18 and TRBJ2-1; D gene ambiguous. Trimming removed 3 bases from V and 0 bases from J, with 12 bases in between. CDR1 and CDR2 (germline): KGHSH, LQKENI. The CDR3 loop spans 16 amino acids.

The rearrangement links TRBV5-1 to TRBJ1-3; 7 positions agree with TRBD1. The V gene end was trimmed by 4 bases and the J gene end by 2 bases; junction bases not matched to a gene: 3. CDR3 length equals 14 residues. Germline-derived CDR1 and CDR2 are SGHRS and YFSETQ. The CDR3 sequence: CASSQGQPGNTIYF. CDR3 in DNA: TGCGCCAGCAGCCAGGGACAGCCTGGAAACACCATATATTTT.

The sample holds a few counts of this clone. The chain is built from TRBV4-1 and TRBJ2-3, with D perhaps TRBD2 (5 bases). The CDR3 sequence is 13 residues long. CDR1 and CDR2 (germline): MGHRA, YSYEKL. Trimming cost V 8 bases and J 5 bases, with 14 bases left between them. The CDR3 nucleotides read TGCGCCAGCGAAGAGCGGAACCTAGATACGCAGTATTTT. It specifies CASEERNLDTQYF.

The DNA of the CDR3 is TGTGCCAGCAGCTCGTCGGGGGTGGATGAGCAGTTCTTC. This gives the protein CASSSSGVDEQFF. The chain carries TRBV7-7 and TRBJ2-1; D is possibly TRBD2 (6 bases). The CDR3 consists of 13 residues. V was shortened by 4 bases and J by 8 bases, with 12 bases between the two germline ends. Germline CDR1 SSHAT, CDR2 FNYEAQ (reference sequence).

The genes are TRBV15 and TRBJ1-1; D is uncertain. Germline loops: CDR1 LNHNV, CDR2 YYDKDF (reference sequence). This CDR3 is built from 14 residues. Trimming removed 1 base at V and 6 bases at J, with 12 bases between. CDR3 protein: CATSRAVGWAEAFF. CDR3 nucleotide sequence: TGTGCCACCAGCAGAGCGGTCGGGTGGGCTGAAGCTTTCTTT.

As DNA, the CDR3 is TGTGCCAGCAGCGGGAGATGGGATGAGCAGTTCTTC. Its protein is CASSGRWDEQFF. This chain links TRBV7-2 with TRBJ2-1, with D possibly being TRBD2 (5 bases). Trimming shortened V by 5 bases and J by 8 bases, and 10 bases separated the two germline ends. The CDR3 has 12 residues. Germline V gene sequence: CDR1 SGHTA, CDR2 FQGNSA.

The chain couples TRBV11-2 to TRBJ2-3; TRBD1 might be the D (6 bases). This CDR3 has 16 amino acids. Germline-derived CDR1 and CDR2 are SGHAT and FQNNGV. Trimming pared 5 bases from V and 2 bases from J, leaving 17 bases between. CDR3 in amino acids: CASSPRQAFPTDTQYF. CDR3 DNA: TGTGCCAGCAGCCCTCGACAGGCATTCCCCACAGATACGCAGTATTTT.

The chain joins TRBV7-9 to TRBJ2-1; 10 bases fit TRBD2. Germline CDR1 and CDR2: SEHNR and FQNEAQ (reference sequence). V shed 3 bases and J 8 bases; nucleotides not matched to a gene: 10. This CDR3 has 16 amino acids. CDR3 DNA: TGTGCCAGCAGCTTTTCTCTAGCGGGGGCATTCCATGAGCAGTTCTTC. This codes for CASSFSLAGAFHEQFF. Complete variable domain (other parts from reference TRBV7-9 and TRBJ2-1): DTGVSQNPRHKITKRGQNVTFRCDPISEHNRLYWYRQTLGQGPEFLTYFQNEAQLEKSRLLSDRFSAERPKGSFSTLEIQRTEQGDSAMYLCASSFSLAGAFHEQFFGPGTRLTVL.

The chain joins TRBV29-1 to TRBJ2-5; 13 bases align to TRBD2. V gave up 7 bases and J gave up 5 bases; unmatched junction bases: 7. CDR3 length: 14 residues. Germline V gene sequence: CDR1 SQVTM, CDR2 ANQGSEA. The CDR3 DNA follows: TGCAGCGCCCTACTAGCGGGGGGGCTTGAGACCCAGTACTTC. Translated, it gives CSALLAGGLETQYF.

The V and J genes are TRBV6-5 and TRBJ1-5; 7 bases are a match to TRBD1. In germline, CDR1 is MNHEY, CDR2 SVGAGI. The CDR3 is 15 amino acids. V lost 6 bases and J lost 2; bases outside the gene matches: 7. The CDR3 sequence is CASRRQGIGNQPQHF. The CDR3 DNA sequence: TGTGCCAGCAGGCGACAGGGAATAGGCAATCAGCCCCAGCATTTT.

This chain links TRBV7-8 with TRBJ2-7, with TRBD1 matching over 7 bases. The V gene's germline CDR1 is SGHVS and CDR2 FQNEAQ. The CDR3 runs 14 residues. J was trimmed by 4 bases and V by 4 bases; bases with no gene match: 7. DNA for the CDR3: TGTGCCAGCAGCTCGGACAGGCTTTATTACGAGCAGTACTTC. The encoded protein is CASSSDRLYYEQYF.

This clone was counted between two and nine times. The rearrangement uses TRBV5-4 and TRBJ2-7, with D maybe TRBD2 (6 bases). This CDR3 is built from 14 residues. The V gene's germline CDR1 is SGHNT and CDR2 YYREEE (reference sequence). The V end was cut by 3 bases, the J end by 2 bases, with 12 bases between. The CDR3 sequence is CASSSSGGTYEQYF. The CDR3 region has the DNA TGTGCCAGCAGCTCTTCCGGAGGGACCTACGAGCAGTACTTC.

The chain couples TRBV7-9 to TRBJ2-3; weak D call: TRBD2 (5 bases). Germline V gives CDR1 SEHNR, CDR2 FQNEAQ (reference sequence). The CDR3 is made up of 13 amino acids. V dropped 5 bases and J dropped 10 bases, with 16 bases sitting between them. CDR3 bases: TGTGCCAGCAGCCCGGGGTCCGGGCTCGCGCAGTATTTT. Translation: CASSPGSGLAQYF.

The chain joins TRBV6-5 to TRBJ1-1, with 9 bases identical to TRBD1. Germline V gene lookup returns CDR1 MNHEY and CDR2 SVGAGI. The length of the CDR3 is 13 residues. The CDR3 reads CGASGQGGTEAFF. The CDR3 DNA is TGTGGAGCGTCGGGACAGGGCGGCACTGAAGCTTTCTTT.

The chain links TRBV19 to TRBJ2-5; 12 bases line up with TRBD1. Germline loops: CDR1 LNHDA, CDR2 SQIVND (reference sequence). V shed 1 base, J shed 12 bases, and the junction held 3 bases outside the gene matches. The CDR3 extends over 13 amino acids. As DNA, the CDR3 is TGTGCCAGTAGTATAGGGGACAGGGGGCCCGAGTACTTC. This codes for CASSIGDRGPEYF.

The genes are TRBV28 and TRBJ2-5, with 7 bases fitting TRBD2. This CDR3 has 14 residues. The germline gives CDR1 MDHEN, CDR2 SYDVKM. Unmatched junction bases numbered 6, after V lost 3 bases and J lost 5 bases. CDR3 sequence reads: CASSFLAGVETQYF. CDR3 bases: TGTGCCAGCAGTTTTCTGGCGGGAGTGGAGACCCAGTACTTC.

The chain links TRBV30 to TRBJ2-7; D might be TRBD2 (5 bases). Germline V gives CDR1 GTSNPN, CDR2 SVGIG (reference sequence). V lost 4 bases and J lost 2, with 18 bases in between. CDR3 length: 15 amino acids. CDR3 sequence reads: CAWMDGRTRAYEQYF. DNA for the CDR3: TGTGCCTGGATGGACGGGCGGACTCGCGCCTACGAGCAGTACTTC.

The chain carries TRBV9 and TRBJ1-2; D is possibly TRBD1 (6 bases). CDR3 length equals 15 residues. V was pared by 3 bases and J by 1 base, with 13 bases between. CDR1 is SGDLS, CDR2 YYNGEE, per germline. CDR3 region: CASSALPQGNYGYTF. In DNA form, the CDR3 reads TGTGCCAGCAGCGCCCTCCCACAGGGTAACTATGGCTACACCTTC.

V is TRBV5-6 and J is TRBJ1-5, with D perhaps TRBD1 (5 bases). The V gene's germline CDR1 is SGHDT and CDR2 YYEEEE. This CDR3 is 18 amino acids long. Trimming stripped 1 base from V and 5 bases from J, with 22 bases between. The chain's CDR3 is CASSLLGQGGLGYQPQHF. The CDR3 bases are TGTGCCAGCAGCTTGCTTGGGCAGGGAGGATTGGGATATCAGCCCCAGCATTTT.

This clone was counted once. The chain recombines TRBV6-5 with TRBJ2-3; possibly TRBD2 for D (5 bases). Trimming removed 0 bases from V and 4 bases from J, with 14 bases in between. CDR3 length: 16 residues. Germline lookup yields CDR1 MNHEY and CDR2 SVGAGI. The CDR3 nucleotides are TGTGCCAGCAGTTACTCGGGCGGGTCGAGGGCAGATACGCAGTATTTT. It translates to CASSYSGGSRADTQYF.

The chain carries TRBV28 and TRBJ1-5, with a tentative D call TRBD1 (5 bases). Germline CDR1 reads MDHEN; CDR2 reads SYDVKM. Trimming stripped 7 bases from V and 1 base from J, with 11 bases between. The CDR3 spans 14 residues. CDR3: CASTGGGSNQPQHF. In nucleotides, the CDR3 is TGTGCCAGCACGGGGGGGGGAAGCAATCAGCCCCAGCATTTT.

The rearrangement links TRBV2 to TRBJ2-1, with 11 bases fitting TRBD2. V dropped 2 bases and J dropped 8; count of bases not matched to a gene: 14. Germline CDR1 reads SNHLY; CDR2 reads FYNNEI. The CDR3 length is 18 residues. CDR3 region: CASSEFSTSGTRLDEQFF. The CDR3 region has the DNA TGTGCCAGCAGTGAATTTTCGACTAGCGGGACTAGGTTGGATGAGCAGTTCTTC.

The V and J genes are TRBV7-6 and TRBJ1-2, with unresolved D. Germline lookup yields CDR1 SGHVS and CDR2 FNYEAQ. V was clipped by 5 bases and J by 1 base, with 11 bases between them. The CDR3 is 14 amino acids. CDR3: CASSPSVDNYGYTF. In nucleotides, the CDR3 is TGTGCCAGCAGCCCTAGTGTGGATAACTATGGCTACACCTTC.

The V gene is TRBV6-1, the J gene TRBJ1-2, with a possible D match to TRBD1 (6 bases). Germline V gene data show CDR1 as MNHNS and CDR2 as SASEGT. The CDR3 runs 12 residues. Trimming took off 5 bases at V and 5 bases at J, with 9 bases between the two ends. CDR3 coding DNA: TGTGCCAGCAGTCTGACAGGATATGGCTACACCTTC. Its translation is CASSLTGYGYTF.

The V gene is TRBV14, the J gene TRBJ2-7, with 11 bases matching TRBD1. Germline CDR1 and CDR2: SGHDN and FVKESK. V shed 2 bases and J 2 bases; nucleotides not matched to a gene: 5. The CDR3 sequence is 16 residues long. CDR3 sequence (DNA): TGTGCCAGCAGCCAACTCCCGGGACAGGGGGCCTACGAGCAGTACTTC. Translated: CASSQLPGQGAYEQYF.